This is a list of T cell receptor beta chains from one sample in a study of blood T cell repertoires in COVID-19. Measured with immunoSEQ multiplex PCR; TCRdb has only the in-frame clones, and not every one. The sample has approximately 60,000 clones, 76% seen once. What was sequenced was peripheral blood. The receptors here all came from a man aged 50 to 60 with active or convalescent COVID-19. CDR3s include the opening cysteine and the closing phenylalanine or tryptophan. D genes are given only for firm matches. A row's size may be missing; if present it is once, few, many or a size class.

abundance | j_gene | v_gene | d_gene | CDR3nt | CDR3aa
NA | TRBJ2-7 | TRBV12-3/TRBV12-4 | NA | TGTGCCAGCAGTTGGGGGGAATTCTACGAGCAGTACTTC | CASSWGEFYEQYF
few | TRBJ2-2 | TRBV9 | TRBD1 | TGTGCCAGCAGCATTTGGGACAGTGCCACCGGGGAGCTGTTTTTT | CASSIWDSATGELFF
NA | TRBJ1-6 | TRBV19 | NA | TGTGCCAGTAGCGACACTCGGGGCGGGAGCTCCTATAATTCACCCCTCCACTTT | CASSDTRGGSSYNSPLHF
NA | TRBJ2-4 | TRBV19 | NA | TGTGCCAGTAGTATAGCCGACATTCAGTACTTC | CASSIADIQYF
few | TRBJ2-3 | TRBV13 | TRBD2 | TGTGCCAGCAGCTACTTAGCGGGATCAGTGGCAGATACGCAGTATTTT | CASSYLAGSVADTQYF
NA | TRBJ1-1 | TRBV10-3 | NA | TGTGCCATCACGGCAGGCATGAACACTGAAGCTTTCTTT | CAITAGMNTEAFF
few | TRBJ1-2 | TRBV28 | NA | TGTGCCAGCAGTGACATTGGCCCTAACTATGGCTACACCTTC | CASSDIGPNYGYTF
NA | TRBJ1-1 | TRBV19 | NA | TGTGCCAGTAGTCAACAAAGGAACACTGAAGCTTTCTTT | CASSQQRNTEAFF
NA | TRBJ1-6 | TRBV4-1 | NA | TGCGCCAGCAGCCTCCTCCCGGCGGCTTCTTATAATTCACCCCTCCACTTT | CASSLLPAASYNSPLHF
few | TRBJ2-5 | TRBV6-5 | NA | TGTGCCAGCAGTAAACAACAGGGGAGGGAGACCCAGTACTTC | CASSKQQGRETQYF
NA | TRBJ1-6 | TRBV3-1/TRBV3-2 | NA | TGTGCCAGCAGCTCTTTGACAGAAGGATCACCCCTCCACTTT | CASSSLTEGSPLHF
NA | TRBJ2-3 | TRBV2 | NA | TGTGCCAGCAGTGCTCCAGATACGCAGTATTTT | CASSAPDTQYF
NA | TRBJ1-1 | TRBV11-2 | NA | TGTGCCAGCAGCTTAGATCCCGGAGACACTGAAGCTTTCTTT | CASSLDPGDTEAFF